This T cell receptor (beta chain) was found in a study of beta chain features in type 1 diabetes. Findings and limits, study-wide: Among all four CD4+ subsets, Type 1 diabetes patients had TCRB CDR3s that were moderately but significantly shorter. Sequencing used cDNA, and cells with high TCR expression could therefore be over-represented. The question of HLA type influencing TCRB rearrangement was one that remained unresolved here. The study found that naive, central memory and Treg TCRB repertoires appeared more similar in patients than in healthy donors.

Germline CDR1 reads SGHAT; CDR2 reads FQNNGV. This CDR3 contains 12 residues. The V end was cut by 5 bases, the J end by 10 bases, with 12 bases between. This clone came up a few times. Its antigen remains unidentified. Markers CD45RO/CCR7/CD25/CD127/CD95/CD27 served to sort CD4+ naive, central memory, regulatory and stem cell-like memory cells. Expressed TCRB transcripts got sequenced, as all isolated RNA was reverse transcribed. TCRdb's table, derived via immunoSEQ multiplex PCR, lists solely in-frame clones and lacks some. Among more than 300,000 clones listed, around 9% were seen once. The chain couples TRBV11-2 to TRBJ2-1; D tentatively fits TRBD1 or TRBD2 (5 bases each). The clonotype originates from a man aged 25 to 40 with type 1 diabetes. Sequenced: central memory CD4+ T cells from blood. The CDR3 reads CASSPGALEQFF. As DNA, the CDR3 is TGTGCCAGCAGCCCCGGGGCGTTAGAGCAGTTCTTC.